This TCR beta chain was found in a study of blood T cell repertoires in COVID-19. Assay: immunoSEQ multiplex PCR; the TCRdb copy retains only in-frame clones and omits some. The sample has under 55,000 clones; approximately 78% are singletons. The CDR3 is 15 amino acids. V lost 4 bases and J 2 bases, leaving 15 bases between the germline ends. Germline V gene data show CDR1 as GTSNPN and CDR2 as SVGIG (reference sequence). The chain joins TRBV30 to TRBJ1-3; tentatively, D is TRBD1 (6 bases). The sequence came from a woman aged 45-60 years with acute COVID-19. Sequenced sample: PBMCs or T cells enriched from blood (not recorded which). CDR3 loop: CAWNVRGAAGNTIYF. The CDR3 bases are TGTGCCTGGAACGTCCGGGGGGCGGCTGGAAACACCATATATTTT.